The 14 T cell receptor beta chains in this list originate from one sample, sequenced in a study of shared clonotypes between healthy human individuals. Assay used: immunoSEQ multiplex PCR; TCRdb lists only in-frame clones, some missing. Of 400,000 to 500,000 clones listed, about three quarters are singletons. Sequences were obtained from PBMCs. Receptor source: a woman between 40 and 50 years old in good health. Some clones in this sample may be carry-over from other donors' samples.

V is TRBV7-8 and J is TRBJ2-2, with 15 bases lining up with TRBD2. CDR1 and CDR2 from the germline V gene are SGHVS and FQNEAQ. With V trimmed by 2 bases and J by 3 bases, 7 bases remained unmatched. The CDR3 contains 19 residues. The CDR3 coding sequence is TGTGCCAGCAGCTTACTAGGACTAGCGGGAGGGGGGTACACCGGGGAGCTGTTTTTT. It translates to CASSLLGLAGGGYTGELFF. Supplemented by reference TRBV7-8 and TRBJ2-2, the full variable domain reads GAGVSQSPRYKVAKRGQDVALRCDPISGHVSLFWYQQALGQGPEFLTYFQNEAQLDKSGLPSDRFFAERPEGSVSTLKIQRTQQEDSAVYLCASSLLGLAGGGYTGELFFGEGSRLTVL.

The J gene is TRBJ2-1, the V gene TRBV7-8, with D perhaps matching TRBD2 (5 bases). The germline V gene has CDR1 SGHVS and CDR2 FQNEAQ. The V end lost 3 bases, the J end lost 6 bases, and 12 bases lay between the germline ends. There are 14 residues in the CDR3. Written as DNA, the CDR3 is TGTGCCAGCAGCTTTTTCGGGGTTGGCAATGAGCAGTTCTTC. This codes for CASSFFGVGNEQFF.

This chain connects TRBV2 to TRBJ1-2; D is ambiguous. This CDR3 has 16 amino acids. Per germline, CDR1 SNHLY and CDR2 FYNNEI. V was pared by 7 bases and J by 1 base, with 19 bases between. In DNA, the CDR3 is TGTGCCAGCACCGAGGGTAGGGAAGAGGGTAACTATGGCTACACCTTC. The encoded protein is CASTEGREEGNYGYTF.

V and J are TRBV7-3 and TRBJ2-3; 11 bases align to TRBD2. CDR3 length: 16 amino acids. The germline V gene encodes CDR1 SGHTA and CDR2 FQGTGA. J lost 1 base, V lost 2 bases, and 2 bases had no gene match. CDR3 amino acids: CASSLLAGGGTDTQYF. Written as DNA, the CDR3 is TGTGCCAGCAGCTTATTAGCGGGAGGGGGCACAGATACGCAGTATTTT. Full variable domain (rest looked up from reference TRBV7-3 and TRBJ2-3): GAGVSQTPSNKVTEKGKYVELRCDPISGHTALYWYRQSLGQGPEFLIYFQGTGAADDSGLPNDRFFAVRPEGSVSTLKIQRTERGDSAVYLCASSLLAGGGTDTQYFGPGTRLTVL.

The V gene is TRBV18, the J gene TRBJ2-7; TRBD2 agrees at 16 bases. J was trimmed by 7 bases and V by 3 bases; bases with no gene match: 6. The CDR3 consists of 16 residues. CDR1 and CDR2 from the germline V gene are KGHSH and LQKENI. This CDR3 is CASSPGLAGGPGEQYF. The CDR3 DNA sequence: TGTGCCAGCTCACCGGGACTAGCGGGAGGGCCCGGGGAGCAGTACTTC.

J is TRBJ1-1 and V is TRBV5-1, with 7 bases lining up with TRBD1. After removal of 0 bases from V and 4 bases from J, the junction contained 6 bases not matched to a gene. CDR1 and CDR2 from the germline V gene are SGHRS and YFSETQ. CDR3 length: 15 residues. The CDR3 DNA sequence: TGCGCCAGCAGCTTGGCCTCGGACAGGCCCACTGAAGCTTTCTTT. Its protein product is CASSLASDRPTEAFF.

J is TRBJ2-7 and V is TRBV4-2, with D uncertain. This CDR3 has 17 amino acids. The germline gives CDR1 LGHNA, CDR2 YNFKEQ. V was shortened by 4 bases and J by 0 bases, with 19 bases between the two germline ends. The CDR3 nucleotides are TGTGCCAGCAGCCCCCCTCGAATAGGGTCAGGCTCCTACGAGCAGTACTTC. It yields the protein CASSPPRIGSGSYEQYF.

The rearrangement joins TRBV5-4 to TRBJ2-3; 15 positions agree with TRBD2. J was trimmed by 1 base and V by 4 bases; bases with no gene match: 7. The CDR3 consists of 18 residues. Germline assignment: CDR1 SGHNT and CDR2 YYREEE (reference sequence). CDR3 region: CASSIGTSGRRGTDTQYF. In DNA form, the CDR3 reads TGTGCCAGCAGCATCGGGACTAGCGGGAGGAGAGGCACAGATACGCAGTATTTT.

The chain employs TRBV19 and TRBJ2-1; TRBD1 might be the D (6 bases). The CDR3 totals 14 residues. Germline lookup yields CDR1 LNHDA and CDR2 SQIVND (reference sequence). Trimming stripped 11 bases from V and 3 bases from J, with 17 bases between. CDR3 sequence reads: CAASPAGDYNEQFF. The DNA for the CDR3 is TGTGCCGCTTCCCCGGCAGGGGACTACAATGAGCAGTTCTTC.

This chain links TRBV30 with TRBJ2-1, with 7 bases fitting TRBD2. Germline V gene lookup returns CDR1 GTSNPN and CDR2 SVGIG (reference sequence). This CDR3 comprises 14 residues. V lost 4 bases to trimming and J lost 4 bases; unmatched junction nucleotides: 7. The CDR3 DNA sequence: TGTGCCTGGACGTCCGGGACTATATACAATGAGCAGTTCTTC. Translating it yields CAWTSGTIYNEQFF.

The CDR3 sequence is CASSYSGEGTEAFF. The CDR3 nucleotides read TGTGCCAGCAGTTACTCCGGGGAGGGTACTGAAGCTTTCTTT. J is TRBJ1-1 and V is TRBV6-6, with D unclear. CDR3 length: 14 amino acids. Germline V gene data show CDR1 as MNHNY and CDR2 as SVGAGI (reference sequence). The V end lost 0 bases, the J end lost 5 bases, and 10 bases lay between the germline ends.

The CDR3 sequence is CASSVDSHGNQPQHF. The DNA for the CDR3 is TGTGCCAGCAGCGTAGACAGCCATGGCAATCAGCCCCAGCATTTT. The chain joins TRBV9 to TRBJ1-5; D is undetermined. CDR3 length: 15 amino acids. V lost 0 bases and J 2 bases, leaving 9 bases between the germline ends. Per germline, CDR1 SGDLS and CDR2 YYNGEE.

The rearrangement links TRBV5-1 to TRBJ2-1; TRBD1 might be the D (6 bases). V was pared by 5 bases and J by 10 bases, with 22 bases between. The CDR3 length is 15 residues. Per the germline V gene, CDR1 is SGHRS and CDR2 is YFSETQ. The CDR3 region is CASRATGQSTEEQFF. In DNA form, the CDR3 reads TGCGCCAGCAGGGCTACTGGACAGTCGACGGAAGAGCAGTTCTTC.

V usage is TRBV7-2 and J usage is TRBJ2-1; D possibly corresponds to TRBD1 (7 bases). Germline V gene lookup returns CDR1 SGHTA and CDR2 FQGNSA. The CDR3 extends over 15 amino acids. V was shortened by 5 bases and J by 9 bases, with 20 bases between the two germline ends. In nucleotides, the CDR3 is TGTGCCAGCAGCCCATTTGGGCAGGGGGGAGGTGAGCAGTTCTTC. Amino acids: CASSPFGQGGGEQFF.